Shown below are 2 T cell receptor beta chains from a single sample sequenced in a study of T cell changes during pregnancy in multiple sclerosis. Clones were sequenced by immunoSEQ multiplex PCR, and TCRdb holds only the in-frame ones, with some missing. Among 100,000 to 110,000 clones listed, 80% to 95% were seen once. The sample in question was peripheral blood, obtained after pregnancy. The receptors stem from a female donor with multiple sclerosis, enrolled in a pregnancy study.

The chain is built from TRBV23-1 and TRBJ2-1; TRBD2 matches at 11 bases. TRBV23-1 is assigned to the ORF class and has an uncertain function. J was trimmed by 8 bases and V by 2 bases; bases with no gene match: 8. This CDR3 comprises 16 residues. The CDR3 is CASSQKRLAGGDEQFF. The DNA for the CDR3 is TGCGCCAGCAGTCAAAAGCGGCTAGCGGGGGGCGATGAGCAGTTCTTC.

The V call is TRBV6-6, the J call TRBJ2-2; 11 bases line up with TRBD2. CDR3 size: 15 residues. Germline V gives CDR1 MNHNY, CDR2 SVGAGI (reference sequence). V lost 6 bases, J lost 7 bases, and 7 bases stayed unmatched. The CDR3 sequence is CASRRPSGGNGELFF. For the CDR3, the DNA is TGTGCCAGCAGAAGACCTAGCGGGGGGAACGGGGAGCTGTTTTTT.